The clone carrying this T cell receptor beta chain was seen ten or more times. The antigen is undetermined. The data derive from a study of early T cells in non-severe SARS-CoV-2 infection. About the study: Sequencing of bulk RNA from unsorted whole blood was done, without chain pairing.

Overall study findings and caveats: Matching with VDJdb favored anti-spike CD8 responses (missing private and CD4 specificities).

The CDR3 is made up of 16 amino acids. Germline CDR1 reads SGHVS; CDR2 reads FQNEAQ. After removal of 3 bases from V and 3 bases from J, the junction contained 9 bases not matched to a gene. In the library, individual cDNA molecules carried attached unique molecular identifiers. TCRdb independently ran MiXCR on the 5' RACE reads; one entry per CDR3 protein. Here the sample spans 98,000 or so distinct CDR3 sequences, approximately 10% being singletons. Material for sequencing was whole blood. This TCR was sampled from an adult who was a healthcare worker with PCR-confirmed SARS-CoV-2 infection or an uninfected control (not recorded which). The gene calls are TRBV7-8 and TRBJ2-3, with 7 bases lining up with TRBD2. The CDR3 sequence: CASSFTQRGITDTQYF. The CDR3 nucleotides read TGTGCCAGCAGCTTTACCCAGCGGGGTATTACAGATACGCAGTATTTT.